There are many counts of the clone carrying this TCR beta chain. Its antigen is not identified. At the DNA level, this CDR3 is encoded by other sequences in the same sample as well. Repertoires were generated with immunoSEQ multiplex PCR, while TCRdb's copy carries only in-frame clones and drops some. Here the sample spans about half a million clones, approximately 81% being singletons. These data originate in a study of shared clonotypes between healthy human individuals. Germline-derived CDR1 and CDR2 are SGHKS and YYEKEE (reference sequence). CDR3 size: 14 residues. V was shortened by 0 bases and J by 5 bases, with 9 bases between the two germline ends. Study-wide findings and caveats: Blood was the sole source, and tissue repertoires probably differ. Deeper or shallower sequencing was expected to change how clonotypes are shared among donors.

The V gene is TRBV5-5, the J gene TRBJ1-5, with a weak D call TRBD1 (5 bases). Sequenced input: PBMCs. The sequence was obtained from a woman in her thirties or forties in good health. Some clones in this sample may be carry-over from other donors' samples. The CDR3 sequence: CASSLAGGDQPQHF. DNA for the CDR3: TGTGCCAGCAGCTTGGCCGGGGGTGATCAGCCCCAGCATTTT.